This T cell receptor beta chain was found in a study of identical twins. CDR1 is SEHNR, CDR2 FQNEAQ, per germline (reference sequence). Trimming shortened V by 1 base and J by 2 bases, and 10 bases separated the two germline ends. The CDR3 loop spans 15 amino acids. TCRdb re-called the 5' RACE reads through MiXCR, storing one row per CDR3 protein. The sample contains fewer than 250,000 distinct CDR3 sequences, less than 10% of which appear only once. The sequenced material came from memory (CD45RO+) T cells sorted from blood. The TCR sequence derives from a woman aged 18-30 years in good health. V usage is TRBV7-9 and J usage is TRBJ2-3; a possible D gene is TRBD2 (5 bases). The CDR3 DNA reads as TGTGCCAGCAGCTTAGGGACTCAGATCACAGATACGCAGTATTTT. As protein: CASSLGTQITDTQYF.